The present T cell receptor beta chain was sequenced within a study of CD8+ T cells in alopecia areata (dated by TCRdb to the late 2010s). As for the study more broadly: Treated patients were enrolled in an open-label pilot trial of oral tofacitinib at 5 to 10 mg twice daily for moderate-to-severe alopecia areata. Tofacitinib was administered for 6 to 18 months, and 6 months of follow-up off drug were then conducted to assess delayed response and recurrence. High-throughput TCRbeta sequencing was used to examine T cell clonal expansion in alopecia areata in both the C3H/HeJ mouse model and human patients. Human TCRbeta sequencing covered scalp tissue and sorted CD4+ and CD8+ peripheral blood T cells from patchy and totalis/universalis alopecia areata patients and healthy controls. Biopsies were taken from tofacitinib-treated patients at baseline and at 4 and 24 weeks of treatment, and a later scalp biopsy was taken in several of the tofacitinib-treated patients. Scalp clonality was compared across normal scalp (n=4), patchy alopecia areata scalp (n=8), and alopecia totalis/universalis scalp (n=8). RNA was obtained with the PAXgene miRNA kit for fixed scalp, the miRNeasy kit for PBMCs, and the RNeasy kit for mouse skin. TCRbeta CDR3 regions were amplified by immunoSEQ multiplex PCR with 35 Vbeta forward and 13 Jbeta reverse primers.

About this clone itself: Its antigen remains unidentified. No base quality information exists; no much larger clone differs at one position.

The paper as a whole reports these results and caveats: Lesional scalp, especially in alopecia totalis/universalis, showed higher clonality and more expanded CD8+ clones than normal scalp, suggesting antigenic drive. Compared with mice, TCR sequences shared between patients were less clear, possibly partly because of HLA diversity across the patient population. Unlike mouse skin, where gammadelta T cells dominate, normal human skin contains resident alphabeta T cells that get sequenced too, which complicates analysis of the scalp TCR repertoire.

The protocol used for the library was the immunoSEQ multiplex PCR assay. To provide template for TCR sequencing, every sample had RNA extracted and reverse transcribed into cDNA. SuperScript III was used to make first-strand cDNA, primed with a 2:1 mix of oligo-dT and random hexamers. A synthetic immune receptor repertoire was used to gauge amplification bias, and whatever bias remained was removed computationally. The original pipeline was this. After raw reads were preprocessed to remove errors, the CDR3 was defined following IMGT conventions as running from the conserved cysteine to phenylalanine. Clonality was computed by normalizing Shannon entropy by log2 of the number of productive unique TCRs and subtracting the result from 1. Scalp TCRbeta sequences were cross-referenced with sorted blood CD4 and CD8 repertoires so that the CD4 or CD8 identity of scalp clones could be inferred. TCRdb carries this immuneACCESS record with in-frame sequences only. Its versions omit some clonotypes, under half of them owing to an unresolved V gene in the studies checked, with the rest unexplained. V, J and clone size are those of that table, while D and trimming were read from the DNA. This sample holds around 15,000 clones; approximately 54% were observed only once. Of the sample, 12% is held by the ten largest clones.

Lesional scalp punch biopsies and peripheral blood were obtained from alopecia areata patients. Human scalp biopsies went straight into PAXgene tissue containers for immediate fixation. Measured from the cysteine to the phenylalanine, the CDR3 is 15 residues long. Only the CDR3 region is kept as DNA, spanning 45 bases read in frame from base 1. The germline V gene sets CDR1 to SGHRS and CDR2 to YFSETQ. V is clipped by 2 bases and J by 0 bases, and the sequence between their germline boundaries is 9 bases long. Material for sequencing was skin. The source of this sequence is a human donor with alopecia areata. Recombination joined TRBV5-1 with TRBJ1-3; the D gene is perhaps TRBD1, on 5 matching bases. The sequenced DNA: TGCGCCAGCAGCTTCGGGGCCTTCTCTGGAAACACCATATATTTT. It translates as CASSFGAFSGNTIYF.